This T cell receptor beta chain was sequenced for a study of shared clonotypes between healthy human individuals. Study context: Per-donor plates numbered three CD4 naive, three CD4 memory, two CD8 naive and one CD8 memory. General study points: The genetic and exposure-history diversity represented was limited by few donors. Estimated clonotype richness was generally higher in naive than memory subsets.

The germline gives CDR1 MDHEN, CDR2 SYDVKM. Trimming left V 5 bases short and J 6 bases short, with 25 bases between. The CDR3 sequence is 17 residues long. As to this clone: Its specificity is not known.

As defined, naive CD8 cells were CD45RO-negative and positively selected for CCR7, with terminally differentiated effector memory CD45RA+ cells excluded. Deep was the level used in running the assay. Method: immunoSEQ multiplex PCR; TCRdb's copy keeps in-frame clones and lacks some. This table holds around 2,000,000 clones, 90% to 95% found once. The chain couples TRBV28 to TRBJ1-1; a possible D gene is TRBD1 (6 bases). Source material: naive CD8+ T cells from PBMCs. The TCR was taken from a man aged 18 to 30 in good health. Some clones in this sample may be carry-over from other donors' samples. CDR3 in amino acids: CASSPPDSLAGIAEAFF. CDR3 DNA sequence: TGTGCCAGCAGTCCCCCGGACAGCCTCGCGGGGATCGCTGAAGCTTTCTTT.